These T cell receptor beta chains were read from a single sample in a study of blood T cell repertoires in COVID-19. Profiled with immunoSEQ multiplex PCR; TCRdb holds only in-frame clones, not every one. This table holds about 200,000 clones, 75% to 95% found once. Input material: peripheral blood. The origin of the receptors is a man aged 45-60 years with acute or convalescent COVID-19. Both conserved end residues are trimmed from each CDR3. Each record gives: CDR3 length, J gene, V gene, CDR3 protein.

11 | TRBJ2-5 | TRBV30 | AWSGGVVETQY
13 | TRBJ2-5 | TRBV5-4 | ASSLLGGAFETQY
10 | TRBJ1-6 | TRBV19 | ASSMQNSPLH
17 | TRBJ2-6 | TRBV6-2/TRBV6-3 | ASSYGLAGGPAGANVLT
11 | TRBJ2-3 | TRBV29-1 | SVEVLGALTQY
18 | TRBJ2-7 | TRBV14 | ASSHTPGQLAGGPPYEQY
11 | TRBJ2-3 | TRBV10-3 | AISEAITDTQY
13 | TRBJ1-6 | TRBV27 | ATREGSSYNSPLH
15 | TRBJ2-1 | TRBV21-1 | ASSKYGGRSSYNEQF
11 | TRBJ2-7 | TRBV10-1 | ASSLTGVYEQY
13 | TRBJ2-7 | TRBV19 | ASSIYGLAGLEQY
13 | TRBJ1-1 | TRBV25-1 | ASSDRARGNTEAF
13 | TRBJ1-3 | TRBV7-2 | ASSPLGTAGNTIY
14 | TRBJ2-5 | TRBV7-9 | ASSLSSGGARETQY
15 | TRBJ2-5 | TRBV4-3 | ASSQDLTGGARETQY
12 | TRBJ2-3 | TRBV13 | ASSKKGAPDTQY
12 | TRBJ2-2 | TRBV6-6 | ASSYTGRSGELF
14 | TRBJ1-5 | TRBV4-2 | ASSQGQGASNQPQH
13 | TRBJ2-1 | TRBV19 | ASSIGAEAYNEQF
13 | TRBJ2-7 | TRBV6-6 | ASSYLRGRGVEQY
13 | TRBJ1-4 | TRBV30 | AWRGLGVANEKLF